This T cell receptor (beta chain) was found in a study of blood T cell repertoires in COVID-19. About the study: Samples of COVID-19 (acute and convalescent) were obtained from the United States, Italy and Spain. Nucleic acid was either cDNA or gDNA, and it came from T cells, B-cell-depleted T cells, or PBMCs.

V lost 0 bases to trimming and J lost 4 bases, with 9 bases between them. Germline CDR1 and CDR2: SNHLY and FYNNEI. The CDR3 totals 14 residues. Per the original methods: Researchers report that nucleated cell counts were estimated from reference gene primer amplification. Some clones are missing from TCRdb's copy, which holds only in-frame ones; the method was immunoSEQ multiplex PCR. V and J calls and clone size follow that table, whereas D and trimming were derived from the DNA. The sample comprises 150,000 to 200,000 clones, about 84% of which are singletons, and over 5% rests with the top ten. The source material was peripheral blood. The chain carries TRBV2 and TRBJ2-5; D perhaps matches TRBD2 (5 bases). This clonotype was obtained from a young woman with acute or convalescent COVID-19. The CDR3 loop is CASSEARVGETQYF. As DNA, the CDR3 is TGTGCCAGCAGTGAAGCGAGGGTTGGAGAGACCCAGTACTTC.